This T cell receptor (beta chain) originates from a study of CD8 T cells in ankylosing spondylitis. General study findings and limits: Apparently characteristic of ankylosing spondylitis blood was a TCR beta motif (about 8 highly homologous variants). Matched ankylosing spondylitis synovial fluid reportedly contained a significantly enriched population of disease-linked clones. CD8+ by phenotype, disease-linked clones were relatively rare in peripheral blood.

This clonotype has more than one count but fewer than ten. What it recognizes is unknown. TCRdb called the 5' RACE reads again in MiXCR, with one record for every CDR3 protein. This repertoire shows 800,000 to 900,000 distinct CDR3 sequences, 10% to 15% found once; its top ten account for around 0.51%. Deletions cut 1 base from V and 2 bases from J, with 11 bases between. The CDR3 has 15 residues. Per the germline V gene, CDR1 is KGHSH and CDR2 is LQKENI. The receptor was isolated from a male donor with ankylosing spondylitis. Sequences were obtained from blood, either unsorted or a sorted T cell fraction (not recorded which). J is TRBJ1-2 and V is TRBV18, with D possibly TRBD1 on 5 matching bases. The chain's CDR3 is CASSPQTESNYGYTF. CDR3 coding DNA: TGTGCCAGCTCACCACAGACAGAATCCAACTATGGCTACACCTTC.